Sequencing of this T cell receptor (beta chain) was carried out in a study of blood T cell repertoires in COVID-19. Original analysis: Amplification with reference gene primers provided the estimates of nucleated cell counts. TCRdb's copy holds only in-frame clones and misses some; the assay was immunoSEQ multiplex PCR. D and trimming come from the DNA, and the V and J calls and clone size come from that table. The sample shows approximately 74,000 clones, approximately 86% of them seen only once. This CDR3 spans 14 amino acids. CDR1 is SNHLY, CDR2 FYNNEI, per germline. Trimming removed 3 bases at V and 4 bases at J, with 12 bases between.

The TCR was taken from a man in his 70s with acute or convalescent COVID-19. The chain recombines TRBV2 with TRBJ1-1; perhaps TRBD1 as D (5 bases). Sequencing was carried out using peripheral blood. The CDR3 spells CASSDRASATEAFF. The DNA for the CDR3 is TGTGCCAGCAGTGACAGGGCGAGCGCCACTGAAGCTTTCTTT.